In its sample, the clone carrying this T cell receptor beta chain was seen many times. This record comes from a study of blood T cell repertoires in COVID-19. Study-level information: Sites across the United States, Italy and Spain contributed samples from acute and convalescent COVID-19. PBMCs, B-cell-depleted T cells, or T cells were the source of the cDNA or gDNA that made up the material.

The CDR3 runs to 19 residues. Germline values: CDR1 LNHDA, CDR2 SQIVND (reference sequence). After removal of 8 bases from V and 5 bases from J, the junction contained 22 bases not matched to a gene. Original analysis: Cell counts per sample came from amplifying reference gene primers. Some clones are missing from TCRdb's copy, which holds only in-frame ones; the method was immunoSEQ multiplex PCR. V and J calls and clone size are as listed in that table; D and trimming were resolved from the DNA. This sample yields roughly 200,000 clones, of which less than 85% are seen a single time; roughly 14% belongs to the top ten.

The source material was peripheral blood. This chain connects TRBV19 to TRBJ2-7, with TRBD2 matching over 12 bases. This clonotype originated in a man in his fifties or sixties who had recovered from COVID-19. CDR3 bases: TGTGCCAGTCCCGGGACTAGCGGGCCCCTCCCCTACGATGGCGACGAGCAGTACTTC. Amino acids: CASPGTSGPLPYDGDEQYF.